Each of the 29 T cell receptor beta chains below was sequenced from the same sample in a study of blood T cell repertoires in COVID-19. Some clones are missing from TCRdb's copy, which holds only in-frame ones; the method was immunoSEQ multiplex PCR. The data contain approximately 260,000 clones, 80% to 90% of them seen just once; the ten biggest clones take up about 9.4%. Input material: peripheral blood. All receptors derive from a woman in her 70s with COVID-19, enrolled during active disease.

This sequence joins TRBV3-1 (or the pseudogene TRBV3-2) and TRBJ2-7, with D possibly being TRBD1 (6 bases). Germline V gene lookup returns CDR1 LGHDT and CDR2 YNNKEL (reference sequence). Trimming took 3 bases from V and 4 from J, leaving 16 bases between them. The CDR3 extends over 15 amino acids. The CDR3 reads CASSQSYRTAYEQYF. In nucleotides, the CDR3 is TGTGCCAGCAGCCAGAGCTATCGGACAGCGTACGAGCAGTACTTC.

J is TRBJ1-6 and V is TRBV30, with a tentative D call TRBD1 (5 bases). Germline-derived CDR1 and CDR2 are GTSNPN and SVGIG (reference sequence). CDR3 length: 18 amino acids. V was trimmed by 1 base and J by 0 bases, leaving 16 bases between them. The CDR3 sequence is CAWSEDTFRSSYNSPLHF. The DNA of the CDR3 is TGTGCCTGGAGTGAGGACACATTCAGGAGCTCCTATAATTCACCCCTCCACTTT.

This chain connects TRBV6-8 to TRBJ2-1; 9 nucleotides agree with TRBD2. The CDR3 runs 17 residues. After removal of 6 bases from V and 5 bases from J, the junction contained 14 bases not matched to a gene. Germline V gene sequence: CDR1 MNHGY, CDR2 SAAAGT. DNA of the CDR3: TGTGCCAGCAGACCAACTAGCGGGCGTTCTTTAAACAATGAGCAGTTCTTC. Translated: CASRPTSGRSLNNEQFF.

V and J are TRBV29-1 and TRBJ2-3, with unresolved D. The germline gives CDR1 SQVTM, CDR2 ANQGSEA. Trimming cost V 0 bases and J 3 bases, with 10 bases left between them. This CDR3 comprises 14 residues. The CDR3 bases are TGCAGCGTTGAAGATCATTACGGGACAGATACGCAGTATTTT. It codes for CSVEDHYGTDTQYF.

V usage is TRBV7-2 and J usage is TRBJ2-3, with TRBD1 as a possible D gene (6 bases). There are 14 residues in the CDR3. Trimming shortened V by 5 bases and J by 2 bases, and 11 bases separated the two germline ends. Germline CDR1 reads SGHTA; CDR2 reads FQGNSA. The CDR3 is CASSTRGSTDTQYF. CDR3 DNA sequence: TGTGCCAGCAGCACCAGGGGTTCCACAGATACGCAGTATTTT.

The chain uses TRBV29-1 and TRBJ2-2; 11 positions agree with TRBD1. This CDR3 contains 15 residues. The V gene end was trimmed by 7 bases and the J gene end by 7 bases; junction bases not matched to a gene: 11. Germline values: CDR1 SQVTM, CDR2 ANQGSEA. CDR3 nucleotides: TGCAGCGCCTCCCGGACAGGGGGCCCGGTCGGGGAGCTGTTTTTT. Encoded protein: CSASRTGGPVGELFF.

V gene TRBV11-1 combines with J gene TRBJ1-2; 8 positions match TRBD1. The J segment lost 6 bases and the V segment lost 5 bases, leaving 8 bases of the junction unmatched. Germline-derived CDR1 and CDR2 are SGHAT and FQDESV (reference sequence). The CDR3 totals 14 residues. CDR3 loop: CASSRDRTDDGYTF. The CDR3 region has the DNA TGTGCCAGCAGCCGGGACAGGACAGACGATGGCTACACCTTC.

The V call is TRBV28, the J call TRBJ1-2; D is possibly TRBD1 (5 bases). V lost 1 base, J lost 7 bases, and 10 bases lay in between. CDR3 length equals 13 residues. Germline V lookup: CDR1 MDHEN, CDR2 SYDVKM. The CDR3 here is CASSLLGGSGYTF. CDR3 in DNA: TGTGCCAGCAGTTTATTGGGGGGTTCTGGCTACACCTTC.

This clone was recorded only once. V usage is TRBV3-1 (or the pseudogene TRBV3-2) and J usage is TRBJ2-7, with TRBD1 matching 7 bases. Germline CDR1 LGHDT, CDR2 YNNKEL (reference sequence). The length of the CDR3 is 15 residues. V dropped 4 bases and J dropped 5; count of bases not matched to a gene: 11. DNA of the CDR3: TGTGCCAGCAGCCGCCTAAGACAGGGCAGCCACGAGCAGTACTTC. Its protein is CASSRLRQGSHEQYF.

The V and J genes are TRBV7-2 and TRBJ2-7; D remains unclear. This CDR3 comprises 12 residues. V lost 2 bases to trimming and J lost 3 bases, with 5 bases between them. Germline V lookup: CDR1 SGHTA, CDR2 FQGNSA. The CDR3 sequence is CASSLILYEQYF. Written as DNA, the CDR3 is TGTGCCAGCAGCTTAATTCTCTACGAGCAGTACTTC.

The CDR3 region is CASSVDLSANYGYTF. CDR3 DNA sequence: TGTGCCAGCAGCGTAGATTTGTCAGCTAACTATGGCTACACCTTC. This chain uses TRBV9 with TRBJ1-2; D call uncertain. This CDR3 contains 15 residues. Trimming left V 0 bases short and J 0 bases short, with 9 bases between. Germline CDR1 is SGDLS and CDR2 is YYNGEE.

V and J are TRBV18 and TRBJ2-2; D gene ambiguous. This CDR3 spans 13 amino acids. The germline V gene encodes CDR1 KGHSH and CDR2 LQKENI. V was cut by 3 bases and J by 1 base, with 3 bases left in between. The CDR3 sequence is CASSPLNTGELFF. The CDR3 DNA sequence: TGTGCCAGCTCACCCCTGAACACCGGGGAGCTGTTTTTT.

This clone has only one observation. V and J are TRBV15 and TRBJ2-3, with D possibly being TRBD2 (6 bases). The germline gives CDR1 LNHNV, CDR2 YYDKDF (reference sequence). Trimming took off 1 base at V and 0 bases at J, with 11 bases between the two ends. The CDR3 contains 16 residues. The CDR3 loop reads CATSRGIAASTDTQYF. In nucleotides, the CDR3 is TGTGCCACCAGCAGAGGGATAGCGGCAAGCACAGATACGCAGTATTTT.

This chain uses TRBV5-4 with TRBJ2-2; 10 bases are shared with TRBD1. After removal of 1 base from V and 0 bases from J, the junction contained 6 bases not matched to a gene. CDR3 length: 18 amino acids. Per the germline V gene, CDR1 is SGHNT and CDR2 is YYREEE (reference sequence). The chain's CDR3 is CASSLRTGGFANTGELFF. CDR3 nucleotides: TGTGCCAGCAGCTTGCGGACAGGGGGGTTCGCGAACACCGGGGAGCTGTTTTTT.

CDR3 DNA sequence: TGTGCCAGCAGCCAGCCTTCGGGACAGGTATCCTCCACCTTC. It translates to CASSQPSGQVSSTF. The J gene is TRBJ1-2, the V gene TRBV4-2; 8 bases agree with TRBD1. Germline V gene data show CDR1 as LGHNA and CDR2 as YNFKEQ. The CDR3 contains 14 residues. V dropped 3 bases and J dropped 13; count of bases not matched to a gene: 13.

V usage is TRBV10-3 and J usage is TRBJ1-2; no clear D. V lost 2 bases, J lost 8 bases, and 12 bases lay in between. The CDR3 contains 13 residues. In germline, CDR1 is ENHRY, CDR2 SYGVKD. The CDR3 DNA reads TGTGCCATCAGTGAGGAGATCTCCTGGGGCTACACCTTC. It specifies CAISEEISWGYTF.

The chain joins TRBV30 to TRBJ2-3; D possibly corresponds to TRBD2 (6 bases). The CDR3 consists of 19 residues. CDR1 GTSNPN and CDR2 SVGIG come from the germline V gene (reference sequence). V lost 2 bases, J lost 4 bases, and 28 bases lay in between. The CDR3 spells CAWSPLHPGSLTIADTQYF. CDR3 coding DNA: TGTGCCTGGAGTCCCCTCCATCCCGGGAGTCTTACCATTGCAGATACGCAGTATTTT.

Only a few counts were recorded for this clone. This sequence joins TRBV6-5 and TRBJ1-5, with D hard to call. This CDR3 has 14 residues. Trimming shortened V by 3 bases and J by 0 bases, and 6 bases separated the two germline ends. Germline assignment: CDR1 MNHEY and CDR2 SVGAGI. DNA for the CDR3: TGTGCCAGCAGTTATCAGTCTAGCAATCAGCCCCAGCATTTT. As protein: CASSYQSSNQPQHF.

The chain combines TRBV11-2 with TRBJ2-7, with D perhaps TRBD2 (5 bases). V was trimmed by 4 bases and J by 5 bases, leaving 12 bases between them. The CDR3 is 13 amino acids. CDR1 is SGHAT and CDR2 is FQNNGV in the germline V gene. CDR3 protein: CASSYTSMHEQYF. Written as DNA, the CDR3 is TGTGCCAGCAGCTACACTAGTATGCACGAGCAGTACTTC.

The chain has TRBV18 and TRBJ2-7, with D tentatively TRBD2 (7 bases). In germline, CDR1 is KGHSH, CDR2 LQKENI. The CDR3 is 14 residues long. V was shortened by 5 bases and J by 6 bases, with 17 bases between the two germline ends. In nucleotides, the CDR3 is TGTGCCAGCTCAGTGAGAGCGGGACAAGCCGAGCAGTACTTC. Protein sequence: CASSVRAGQAEQYF.

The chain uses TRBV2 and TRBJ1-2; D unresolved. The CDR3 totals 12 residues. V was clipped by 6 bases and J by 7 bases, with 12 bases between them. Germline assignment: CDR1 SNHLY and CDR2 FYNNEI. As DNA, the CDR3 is TGTGCCAGCAGCCGCGGGGAGGCTGGCTACACCTTC. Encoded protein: CASSRGEAGYTF.

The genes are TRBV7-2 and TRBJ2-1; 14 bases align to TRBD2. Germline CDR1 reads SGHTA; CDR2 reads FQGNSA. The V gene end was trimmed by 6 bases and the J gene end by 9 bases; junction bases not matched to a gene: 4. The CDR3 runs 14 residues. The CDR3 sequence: CASRGLAGVTEQFF. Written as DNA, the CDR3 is TGTGCCAGCAGGGGACTAGCGGGAGTGACTGAGCAGTTCTTC.

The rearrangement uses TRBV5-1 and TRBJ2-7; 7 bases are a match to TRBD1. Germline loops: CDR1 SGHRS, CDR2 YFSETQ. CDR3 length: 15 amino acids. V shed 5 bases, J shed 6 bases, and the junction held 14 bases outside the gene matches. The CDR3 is CASSLSGGQDAEQYF. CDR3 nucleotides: TGCGCCAGCAGTCTCTCTGGCGGACAGGATGCCGAGCAGTACTTC. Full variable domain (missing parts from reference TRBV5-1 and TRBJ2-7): KAGVTQTPRYLIKTRGQQVTLSCSPISGHRSVSWYQQTPGQGLQFLFEYFSETQRNKGNFPGRFSGRQFSNSRSEMNVSTLELGDSALYLCASSLSGGQDAEQYFGPGTRLTVT.

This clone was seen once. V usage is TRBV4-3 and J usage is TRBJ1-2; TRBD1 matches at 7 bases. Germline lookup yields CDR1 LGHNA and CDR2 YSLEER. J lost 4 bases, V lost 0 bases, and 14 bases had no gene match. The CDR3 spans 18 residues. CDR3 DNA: TGCGCCAGCAGCCAAGATCTTCAAACAGGGGCCGGTGGCTATGGCTACACCTTC. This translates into CASSQDLQTGAGGYGYTF.

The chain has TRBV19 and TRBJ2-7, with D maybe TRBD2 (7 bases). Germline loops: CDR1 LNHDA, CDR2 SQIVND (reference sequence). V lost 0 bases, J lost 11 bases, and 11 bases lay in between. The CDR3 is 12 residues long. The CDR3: CASSIDGGGKYF. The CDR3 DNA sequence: TGTGCCAGTAGTATAGATGGGGGGGGCAAGTACTTC.

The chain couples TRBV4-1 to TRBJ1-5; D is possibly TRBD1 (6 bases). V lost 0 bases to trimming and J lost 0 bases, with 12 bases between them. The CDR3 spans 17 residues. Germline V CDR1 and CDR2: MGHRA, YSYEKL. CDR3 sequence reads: CASSQDRQGTSNQPQHF. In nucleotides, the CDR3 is TGCGCCAGCAGCCAAGACAGGCAGGGGACTAGCAATCAGCCCCAGCATTTT.

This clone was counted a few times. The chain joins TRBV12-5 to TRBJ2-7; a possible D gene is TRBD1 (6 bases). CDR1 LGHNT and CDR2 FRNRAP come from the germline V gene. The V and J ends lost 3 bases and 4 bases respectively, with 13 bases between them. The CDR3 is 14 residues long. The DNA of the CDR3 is TGTGCTAGTGGTTTCAAAGGGGGAGAGTACGAGCAGTACTTC. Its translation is CASGFKGGEYEQYF.

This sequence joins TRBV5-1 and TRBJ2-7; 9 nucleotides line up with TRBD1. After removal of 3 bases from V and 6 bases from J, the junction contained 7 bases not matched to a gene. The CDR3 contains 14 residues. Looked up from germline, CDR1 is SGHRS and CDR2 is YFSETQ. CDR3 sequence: CASSSDRGLGEQYF. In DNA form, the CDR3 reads TGCGCCAGCAGCTCGGACAGGGGATTAGGCGAGCAGTACTTC.

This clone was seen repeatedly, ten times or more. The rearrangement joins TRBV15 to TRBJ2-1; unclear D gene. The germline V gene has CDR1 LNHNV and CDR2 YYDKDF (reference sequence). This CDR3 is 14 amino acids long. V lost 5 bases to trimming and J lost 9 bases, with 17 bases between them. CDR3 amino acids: CATSRAETLTEQFF. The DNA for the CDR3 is TGTGCCACCAGCCGAGCTGAAACCCTAACTGAGCAGTTCTTC. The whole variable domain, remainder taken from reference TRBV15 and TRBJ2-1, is DAMVIQNPRYQVTQFGKPVTLSCSQTLNHNVMYWYQQKSSQAPKLLFHYYDKDFNNEADTPDNFQSRRPNTSFCFLDIRSPGLGDTAMYLCATSRAETLTEQFFGPGTRLTVL.